The 10 T cell receptor beta chains given below trace back to one sample, sequenced in a study of cytomegalovirus exposure and HLA in healthy donors (dated by TCRdb to the late 2010s). Receptors were amplified or captured by the immunoSEQ multiplex PCR assay. For the multiplex PCR, a mixture combining 60 forward primers for TCR Vbeta segments and 13 reverse primers for TCR Jbeta segments was used. TCRdb re-hosts the immuneACCESS table, in-frame sequences only. Its copies lack some clones; in the studies checked, an unresolved V gene accounts for under half of them, and the cause for the rest is not known. Recorded for this sample are approximately 140,000 clones; 82% of them occurred a single time. The top ten clones comprise about 3.2% of the sample. The sequenced sample consisted of PBMCs. Every receptor here comes from a man between 18 and 35 years old in good health and CMV-seropositive.

The chain joins TRBV4-1 to TRBJ1-1; D not resolved. V lost 4 bases and J lost 0, with 15 bases in between. Per germline, CDR1 MGHRA and CDR2 YSYEKL. The CDR3 consists of 16 residues. This chain's CDR3 is CASSLTQFSLNTEAFF. CDR3 DNA sequence: TGCGCCAGCAGCCTCACACAGTTCTCTTTGAACACTGAAGCTTTCTTT.

The chain has TRBV29-1 and TRBJ2-1, with 9 bases matching TRBD2. The V gene's germline CDR1 is SQVTM and CDR2 ANQGSEA. After removal of 7 bases from V and 16 bases from J, the junction contained 8 bases not matched to a gene. There are 10 residues in the CDR3. In DNA form, the CDR3 reads TGCAGCGCCATAGCGGGAGCAGGCTTCTTC. Protein: CSAIAGAGFF.

The chain carries TRBV25-1 and TRBJ2-7; 11 positions agree with TRBD2. This CDR3 contains 15 residues. Germline V lookup: CDR1 MGHDK, CDR2 SYGVNS. The ends lost 3 bases at V and 4 bases at J; junction bases unmatched: 5. The CDR3 DNA reads as TGTGCCAGCAGTGAGTCTAGCGGGAGGACGTACGAGCAGTACTTC. Encoded protein: CASSESSGRTYEQYF.

The rearrangement joins TRBV2 to TRBJ2-3; 8 positions agree with TRBD1. There are 14 residues in the CDR3. Germline V gives CDR1 SNHLY, CDR2 FYNNEI. With V trimmed by 3 bases and J by 4 bases, 3 bases remained unmatched. The CDR3 region is CASSDGQGPDTQYF. The CDR3, as DNA: TGTGCCAGCAGTGACGGACAGGGACCAGATACGCAGTATTTT.

This clone was detected only once. The gene calls are TRBV5-1 and TRBJ2-1; a weak D match, TRBD1 (6 bases). V lost 3 bases, J lost 8 bases, and 21 bases lay in between. CDR1 and CDR2 (germline): SGHRS, YFSETQ. This CDR3 is built from 16 residues. The DNA of the CDR3 is TGCGCCAGCAGCTCCTGGGGGCAGGGAATGATGGATGAGCAGTTCTTC. This translates into CASSSWGQGMMDEQFF.

The gene calls are TRBV4-1 and TRBJ1-2, with D perhaps matching TRBD1 (5 bases). There are 15 residues in the CDR3. Germline values: CDR1 MGHRA, CDR2 YSYEKL. Trimming removed 3 bases from V and 2 bases from J, with 13 bases in between. CDR3 sequence (DNA): TGCGCCAGCAGCCAGGCGCAGGGAACCAACTATGGCTACACCTTC. This encodes CASSQAQGTNYGYTF.

The V gene is TRBV4-1, the J gene TRBJ2-2, with 9 bases that match TRBD1. Trimming took 3 bases from V and 3 from J; bases not matched to a gene: 14. This CDR3 contains 19 residues. CDR1 is MGHRA, CDR2 YSYEKL, per germline. CDR3 amino acids: CASSQGEATGGRHTGELFF. The CDR3 DNA reads TGCGCCAGCAGCCAGGGGGAGGCAACAGGGGGCCGACACACCGGGGAGCTGTTTTTT.

The rearrangement links TRBV5-1 to TRBJ1-1; the D gene is possibly TRBD1 (6 bases). The V and J ends lost 3 bases and 5 bases respectively, with 17 bases between them. CDR1 is SGHRS, CDR2 YFSETQ, per germline. There are 15 residues in the CDR3. This CDR3 reads CASSSAHSGVTEAFF. CDR3 in DNA: TGCGCCAGCAGCTCAGCCCATTCAGGGGTTACTGAAGCTTTCTTT.

The genes are TRBV4-1 and TRBJ1-1; 7 bases match TRBD1. With 4 bases clipped from V and 5 bases from J, the junction kept 10 bases outside the gene matches. The CDR3 runs to 15 residues. Germline CDR1 and CDR2: MGHRA and YSYEKL. The CDR3 sequence is CASSPRGPVGTEAFF. The CDR3 nucleotides read TGCGCCAGCAGCCCAAGGGGGCCCGTGGGAACTGAAGCTTTCTTT.

In this sample, this clone turned up once. The J gene is TRBJ2-7, the V gene TRBV30; 8 bases align to TRBD1. Germline CDR1 reads GTSNPN; CDR2 reads SVGIG (reference sequence). Losses at the gene ends were 2 bases for V and 3 bases for J; bases not matched to a gene: 6. The CDR3 covers 14 residues. The CDR3 spells CAWSLDREDYEQYF. The CDR3 bases are TGTGCCTGGAGTCTGGACAGGGAGGACTACGAGCAGTACTTC.